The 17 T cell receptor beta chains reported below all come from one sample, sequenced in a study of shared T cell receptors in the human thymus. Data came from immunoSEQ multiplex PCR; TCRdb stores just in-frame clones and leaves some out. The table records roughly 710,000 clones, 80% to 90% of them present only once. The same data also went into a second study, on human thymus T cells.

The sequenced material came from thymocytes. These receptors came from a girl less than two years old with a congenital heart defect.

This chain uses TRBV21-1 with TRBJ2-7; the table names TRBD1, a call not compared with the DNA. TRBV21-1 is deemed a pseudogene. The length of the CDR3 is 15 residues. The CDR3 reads CASSKGPGQGYEQYF. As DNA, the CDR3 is TGTGCCAGCAGCAAAGGCCCGGGACAGGGCTACGAGCAGTACTTC.

CDR3 DNA sequence: TGCGCCAGTGCTAGCCGCGAGAATGAGCAGTTCTTC. Translated: CASASRENEQFF. This chain uses TRBV5-1 with TRBJ2-1; a weak D match, TRBD2 (5 bases). The CDR3 extends over 12 amino acids. Germline-derived CDR1 and CDR2 are SGHRS and YFSETQ. V lost 8 bases to trimming and J lost 7 bases, with 13 bases between them.

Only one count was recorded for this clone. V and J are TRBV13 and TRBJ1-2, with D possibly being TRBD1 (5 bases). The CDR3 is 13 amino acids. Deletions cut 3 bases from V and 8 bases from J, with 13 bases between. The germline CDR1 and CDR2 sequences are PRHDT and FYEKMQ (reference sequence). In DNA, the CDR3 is TGTGCCAGCAGCTTCGGCCGGGGGAACGGCTACACCTTC. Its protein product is CASSFGRGNGYTF.

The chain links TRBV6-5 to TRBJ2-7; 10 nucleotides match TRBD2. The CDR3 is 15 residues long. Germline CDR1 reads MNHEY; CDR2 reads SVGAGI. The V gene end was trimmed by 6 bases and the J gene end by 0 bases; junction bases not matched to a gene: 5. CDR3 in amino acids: CASSLSGGTSYEQYF. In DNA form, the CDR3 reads TGTGCCAGCAGCCTTAGCGGGGGGACCTCCTACGAGCAGTACTTC.

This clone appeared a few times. CDR3 in amino acids: CASSHKGVQVNYGYTF. In nucleotides, the CDR3 is TGTGCCAGCAGCCATAAGGGCGTACAGGTTAACTATGGCTACACCTTC. This rearrangement joins TRBV5-6 to TRBJ1-2; a weak D match, TRBD1 (5 bases). V lost 4 bases to trimming and J lost 1 base, with 17 bases between them. This CDR3 is built from 16 residues. Per germline, CDR1 SGHDT and CDR2 YYEEEE. Looking up the rest from reference TRBV5-6 and TRBJ1-2 gives the full variable domain: DAGVTQSPTHLIKTRGQQVTLRCSPKSGHDTVSWYQQALGQGPQFIFQYYEEEERQRGNFPDRFSGHQFPNYSSELNVNALLLGDSALYLCASSHKGVQVNYGYTFGSGTRLTVV.

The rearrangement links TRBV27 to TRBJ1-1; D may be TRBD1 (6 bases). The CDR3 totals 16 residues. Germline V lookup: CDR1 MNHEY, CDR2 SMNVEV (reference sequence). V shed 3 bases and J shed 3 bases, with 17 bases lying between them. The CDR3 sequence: CASSFYPNRAHTEAFF. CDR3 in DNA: TGTGCCAGCAGTTTCTACCCCAACAGGGCTCACACTGAAGCTTTCTTT.

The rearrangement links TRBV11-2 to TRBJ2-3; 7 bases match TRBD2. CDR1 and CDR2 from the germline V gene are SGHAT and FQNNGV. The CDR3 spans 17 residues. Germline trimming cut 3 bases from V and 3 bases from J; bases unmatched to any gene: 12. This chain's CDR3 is CASSFRPLAHGTDTQYF. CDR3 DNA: TGTGCCAGCAGCTTCCGGCCACTAGCGCATGGGACAGATACGCAGTATTTT.

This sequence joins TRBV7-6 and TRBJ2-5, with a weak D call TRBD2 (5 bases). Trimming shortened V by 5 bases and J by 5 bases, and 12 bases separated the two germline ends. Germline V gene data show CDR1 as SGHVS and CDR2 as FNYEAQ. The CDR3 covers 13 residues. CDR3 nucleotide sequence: TGTGCCAGCAGCCTGGGAGCGTGGGAGACCCAGTACTTC. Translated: CASSLGAWETQYF.

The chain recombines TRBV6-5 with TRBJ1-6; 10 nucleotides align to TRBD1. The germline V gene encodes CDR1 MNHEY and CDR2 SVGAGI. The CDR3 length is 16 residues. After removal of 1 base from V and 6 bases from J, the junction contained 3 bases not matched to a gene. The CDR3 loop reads CASSYFRDRGNSPLHF. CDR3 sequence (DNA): TGTGCCAGCAGTTACTTTAGGGACAGGGGTAATTCACCCCTCCACTTT.

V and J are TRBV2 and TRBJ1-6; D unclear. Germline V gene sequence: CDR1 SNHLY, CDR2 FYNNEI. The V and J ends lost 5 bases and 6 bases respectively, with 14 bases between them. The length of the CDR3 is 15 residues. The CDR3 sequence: CASSKTYPSNSPLHF. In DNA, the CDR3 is TGTGCCAGCAGTAAGACATATCCCTCTAATTCACCCCTCCACTTT.

The CDR3 region has the DNA TGTGCCACCAGCCACGGACAGGATTACGAGCAGTACTTC. The encoded protein is CATSHGQDYEQYF. The V call is TRBV15, the J call TRBJ2-7, with 7 positions matching TRBD1. CDR1 and CDR2 from the germline V gene are LNHNV and YYDKDF (reference sequence). V dropped 5 bases and J dropped 4; count of bases not matched to a gene: 5. The length of the CDR3 is 13 residues.

CDR3 in amino acids: CASRPLTGSGNTIYF. CDR3 nucleotide sequence: TGTGCCAGCAGACCGCTTACAGGCTCTGGAAACACCATATATTTT. The J gene is TRBJ1-3, the V gene TRBV5-8; D may be TRBD1 (5 bases). V shed 5 bases and J shed 0 bases, with 12 bases lying between them. The germline gives CDR1 SGHTS, CDR2 YDEGEE. This CDR3 contains 15 residues.

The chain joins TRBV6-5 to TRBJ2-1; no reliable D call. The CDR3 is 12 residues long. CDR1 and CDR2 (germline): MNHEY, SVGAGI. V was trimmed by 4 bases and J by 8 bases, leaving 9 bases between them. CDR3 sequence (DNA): TGTGCCAGCAGTTCAAGTGTAGATGAGCAGTTCTTC. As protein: CASSSSVDEQFF.

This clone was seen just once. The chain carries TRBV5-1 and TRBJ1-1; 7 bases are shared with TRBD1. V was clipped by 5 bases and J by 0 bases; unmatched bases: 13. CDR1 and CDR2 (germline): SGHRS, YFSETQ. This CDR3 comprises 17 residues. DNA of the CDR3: TGCGCCAGCAGTAAGAACAGGGGACGGGTGATGAACACTGAAGCTTTCTTT. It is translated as CASSKNRGRVMNTEAFF.

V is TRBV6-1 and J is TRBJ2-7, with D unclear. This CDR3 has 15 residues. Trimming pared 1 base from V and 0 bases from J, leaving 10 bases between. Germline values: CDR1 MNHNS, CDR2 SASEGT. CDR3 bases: TGTGCCAGCAGTGAAGTTCCTTGCGGCTCCTACGAGCAGTACTTC. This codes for CASSEVPCGSYEQYF.

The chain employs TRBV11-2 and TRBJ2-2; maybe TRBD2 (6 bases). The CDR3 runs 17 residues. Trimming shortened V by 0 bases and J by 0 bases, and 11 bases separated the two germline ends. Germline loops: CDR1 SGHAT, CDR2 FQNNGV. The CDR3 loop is CASSLDRDSTNTGELFF. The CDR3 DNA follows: TGTGCCAGCAGCTTAGATCGGGACTCAACGAACACCGGGGAGCTGTTTTTT.

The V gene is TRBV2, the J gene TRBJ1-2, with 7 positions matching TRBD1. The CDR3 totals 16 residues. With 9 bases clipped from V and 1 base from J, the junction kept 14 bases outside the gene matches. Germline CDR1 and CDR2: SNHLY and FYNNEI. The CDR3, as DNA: TGTGCCAGGGACACAACTGGGACAGATATTAACTATGGCTACACCTTC. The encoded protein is CARDTTGTDINYGYTF.